This paragraph covers one TCR beta chain sequence. Its cognate antigen is unknown. Investigators separated out CD4+ T cells once about 10 days of culture had passed. SARS-CoV-2 infected the person between March and December 2020, as confirmed by PCR. Subjects were given two BNT162b2 or mRNA-1273 vaccine doses. Half the medium was replaced with IL-2 medium on days 3 and 7. This sample is part of a study of vaccination effects on CD4 cells after COVID-19. The CDR3 extends over 14 amino acids. Germline values: CDR1 LNHDA, CDR2 SQIVND (reference sequence). V gave up 5 bases and J gave up 4 bases, with 11 bases separating them. Assay used: immunoSEQ multiplex PCR; TCRdb lists only in-frame clones, some missing. The sample records about 50,000 clones, about 70% being singletons.

This clonotype originated in a human donor who had a prior SARS-CoV-2 infection. The source was CD4+ T cells from PBMCs cultured without peptide, collected after COVID-19 vaccination. This sequence joins TRBV19 and TRBJ2-2; D gene ambiguous. In DNA form, the CDR3 reads TGTGCCAGTAGTCGTACTGGGTCCACCGGGGAGCTGTTTTTT. This codes for CASSRTGSTGELFF.